One and the same sample provided the 8 T cell receptor beta chains below, sequenced in a study of OX40 agonist ivuxolimab in advanced cancers. Profiled with immunoSEQ multiplex PCR; TCRdb holds only in-frame clones, not every one. The data show over 65,000 clones, 80% to 95% seen once. Material: CD4+ or CD8+ T cells sorted from blood, obtained in a trial of the OX40 agonist ivuxolimab. The receptors were gathered from an adult with an advanced solid tumor such as melanoma, head and neck, liver or kidney cancer.

The CDR3 spells CASSPGTGELFF. CDR3 coding DNA: TGTGCCAGCAGCCCGGGCACCGGGGAGCTGTTTTTT. The chain carries TRBV4-2 and TRBJ2-2, with D unclear. The CDR3 contains 12 residues. Deletions cut 4 bases from V and 4 bases from J, with 4 bases between. Germline loops: CDR1 LGHNA, CDR2 YNFKEQ.

The rearrangement joins TRBV2 to TRBJ2-7, with 7 bases lining up with TRBD2. V gave up 8 bases and J gave up 5 bases; unmatched junction bases: 12. The CDR3 sequence is 14 residues long. Germline V gene data show CDR1 as SNHLY and CDR2 as FYNNEI. The CDR3 loop is CASRATSTFHEQYF. As DNA, the CDR3 is TGTGCCAGCCGCGCGACTAGCACATTCCACGAGCAGTACTTC.

The rearrangement links TRBV27 to TRBJ2-7, with unresolved D. V was shortened by 0 bases and J by 6 bases, with 6 bases between the two germline ends. The CDR3 has 12 amino acids. Germline CDR1 reads MNHEY; CDR2 reads SMNVEV (reference sequence). The CDR3 spells CASSLSRGEQYF. The CDR3 nucleotides are TGTGCCAGCAGTTTATCACGCGGCGAGCAGTACTTC.

The DNA for the CDR3 is TGTGCCAGCAGCGTGGGGACAGACTTTCTGGGAAACACCATATATTTT. It codes for CASSVGTDFLGNTIYF. The rearrangement links TRBV9 to TRBJ1-3, with 7 bases aligning to TRBD1. V was clipped by 2 bases and J by 4 bases; unmatched bases: 9. The CDR3 totals 16 residues. Germline V gene sequence: CDR1 SGDLS, CDR2 YYNGEE.

This rearrangement joins TRBV28 to TRBJ2-7, with TRBD2 matching over 8 bases. There are 16 residues in the CDR3. CDR1 is MDHEN, CDR2 SYDVKM, per germline. The V segment lost 7 bases and the J segment 1 base; nucleotides outside the gene matches: 12. CDR3 coding DNA: TGTGCCAGCAACACTCCGTCAAGCGGGAGATCCTACGAGCAGTACTTC. Protein product: CASNTPSSGRSYEQYF.

The rearrangement joins TRBV18 to TRBJ1-2, with 7 bases aligning to TRBD1. Trimming removed 3 bases from V and 5 bases from J; junction bases left unmatched: 6. Germline V CDR1 and CDR2: KGHSH, LQKENI. The CDR3 has 14 residues. DNA for the CDR3: TGTGCCAGCTCACCGGCCCGGGACAGTTATGGCTACACCTTC. Amino acid sequence: CASSPARDSYGYTF.

The table lists this clone with a count of one. The chain links TRBV6-6 to TRBJ1-2, with D perhaps TRBD1 (5 bases). The germline V gene has CDR1 MNHNY and CDR2 SVGAGI (reference sequence). The V end was cut by 0 bases, the J end by 5 bases, with 10 bases between. The CDR3 consists of 14 residues. The CDR3 sequence is CASSYSNQGYGYTF. Here the CDR3 DNA reads TGTGCCAGCAGTTACTCGAATCAGGGTTATGGCTACACCTTC.

The chain recombines TRBV28 with TRBJ2-5, with D possibly being TRBD1 (8 bases). Germline V CDR1 and CDR2: MDHEN, SYDVKM. The length of the CDR3 is 15 residues. V lost 5 bases, J lost 5 bases, and 18 bases lay in between. CDR3 loop: CASSPADREGETQYF. In DNA form, the CDR3 reads TGTGCCAGCAGTCCCGCGGACAGGGAGGGGGAGACCCAGTACTTC. The full variable domain, with the rest looked up from reference TRBV28 and TRBJ2-5, is DVKVTQSSRYLVKRTGEKVFLECVQDMDHENMFWYRQDPGLGLRLIYFSYDVKMKEKGDIPEGYSVSREKKERFSLILESASTNQTSMYLCASSPADREGETQYFGPGTRLLVL.